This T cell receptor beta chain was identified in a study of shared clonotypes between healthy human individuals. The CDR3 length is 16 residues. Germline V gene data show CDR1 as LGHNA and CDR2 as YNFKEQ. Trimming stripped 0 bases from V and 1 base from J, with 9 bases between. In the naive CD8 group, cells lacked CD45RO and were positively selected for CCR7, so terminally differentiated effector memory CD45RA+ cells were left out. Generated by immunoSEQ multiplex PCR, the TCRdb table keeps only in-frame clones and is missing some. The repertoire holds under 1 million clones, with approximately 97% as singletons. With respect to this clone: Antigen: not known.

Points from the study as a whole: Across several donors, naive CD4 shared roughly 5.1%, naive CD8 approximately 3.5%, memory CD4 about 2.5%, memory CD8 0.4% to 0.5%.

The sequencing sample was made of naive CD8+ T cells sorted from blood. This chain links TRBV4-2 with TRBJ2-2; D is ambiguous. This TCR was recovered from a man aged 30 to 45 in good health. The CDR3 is CASSQEAAGNTGELFF. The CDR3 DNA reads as TGTGCCAGCAGCCAAGAAGCCGCAGGGAACACCGGGGAGCTGTTTTTT.